This is a list of T cell receptor beta chains from one sample in a study of OX40 agonist ivuxolimab in advanced cancers. Clones were read by immunoSEQ multiplex PCR, and TCRdb kept only the in-frame ones, dropping some. The sample yields some 86,000 clones, about 85% seen once. The sample here was CD4+ or CD8+ T cells sorted from blood, taken in a trial of the OX40 agonist ivuxolimab. Source of these receptors: an adult with an advanced solid tumor such as melanoma, head and neck, liver or kidney cancer. CDR3s include the opening cysteine and the closing phenylalanine or tryptophan.

TRBV18 CASSSTGAAYEQYF
TRBV7-6 CASSLARGGSFNEQYF
TRBV6-5 CASRDRSRPYEQYF
TRBV30 CAWIHADRGHKETQYF
TRBV6-4 CASSDSSPGLAGGVPLEQYF
TRBV7-9 CASSFEINEQFF
TRBV7-9 CASSVLPANTEAFF
TRBV29-1 CSPEETQYF
TRBV14 CASSLTLNTEAFF
TRBV7-9 CASRMDDEQYF
TRBV10-2 CASSWDRGSYQPQHF
TRBV7-3 CASSLQAGGGDNEQFF
TRBV19 CASSRDRGENEQFF
TRBV27 CASSALLNEQFF
TRBV5-5 CASSVGWEQYF
TRBV14 CASSKDVTDTQYF
TRBV5-6 CASSFSRVYNSPLHF
TRBV27 CASSLAGFYEQYF
TRBV13 CASSLGGLNNEQFF
TRBV5-1 CASSLGGGRASQDNEQFF
TRBV9 CASSVVYGGEQYF
TRBV7-2 CASSLTGGALDIQYF
TRBV19 CASTPRQIISNQPQHF
TRBV11-3 CASSSQTNTEAFF
TRBV11-2 CASSGGLGGPSPLYEQYF
TRBV5-6 CASSFMGSGNTIYF
TRBV6-1 CASTRASGNQETQYF
TRBV6-1 CASSHGGQGTGELFF